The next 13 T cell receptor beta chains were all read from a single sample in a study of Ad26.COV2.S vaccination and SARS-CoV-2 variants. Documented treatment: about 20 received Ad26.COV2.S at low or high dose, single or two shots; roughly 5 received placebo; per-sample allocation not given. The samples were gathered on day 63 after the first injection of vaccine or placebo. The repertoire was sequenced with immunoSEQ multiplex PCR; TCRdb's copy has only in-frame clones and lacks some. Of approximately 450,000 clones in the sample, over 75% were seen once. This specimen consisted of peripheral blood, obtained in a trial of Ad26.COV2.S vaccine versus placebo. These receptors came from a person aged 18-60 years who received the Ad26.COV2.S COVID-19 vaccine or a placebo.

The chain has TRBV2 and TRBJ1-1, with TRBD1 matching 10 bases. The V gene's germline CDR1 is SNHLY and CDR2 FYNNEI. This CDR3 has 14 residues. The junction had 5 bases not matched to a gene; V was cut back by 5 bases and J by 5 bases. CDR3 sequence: CASSRQGAGTEAFF. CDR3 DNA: TGTGCCAGCAGTCGACAGGGGGCAGGGACTGAAGCTTTCTTT.

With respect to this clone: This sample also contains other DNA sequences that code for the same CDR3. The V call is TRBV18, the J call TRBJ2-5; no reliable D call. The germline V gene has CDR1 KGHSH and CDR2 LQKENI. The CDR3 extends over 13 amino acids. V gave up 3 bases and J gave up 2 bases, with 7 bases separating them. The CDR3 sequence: CASSPGLQETQYF. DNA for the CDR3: TGTGCCAGCTCACCCGGCCTTCAAGAGACCCAGTACTTC.

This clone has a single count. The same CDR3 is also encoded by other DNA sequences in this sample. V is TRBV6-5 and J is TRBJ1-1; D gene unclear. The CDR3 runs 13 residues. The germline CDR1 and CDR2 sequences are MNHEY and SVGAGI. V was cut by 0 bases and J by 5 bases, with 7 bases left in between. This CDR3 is CASSYSGGTEAFF. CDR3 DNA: TGTGCCAGCAGTTACTCGGGTGGAACTGAAGCTTTCTTT.

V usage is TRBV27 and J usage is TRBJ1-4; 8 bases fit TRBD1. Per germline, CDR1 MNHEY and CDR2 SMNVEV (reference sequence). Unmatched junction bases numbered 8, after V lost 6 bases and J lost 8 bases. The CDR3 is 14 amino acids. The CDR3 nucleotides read TGTGCCAGCAGAACCGGGACAGGTCCCGAAAAACTGTTTTTT. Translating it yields CASRTGTGPEKLFF. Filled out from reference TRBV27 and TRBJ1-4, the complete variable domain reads EAQVTQNPRYLITVTGKKLTVTCSQNMNHEYMSWYRQDPGLGLRQIYYSMNVEVTDKGDVPEGYKVSRKEKRNFPLILESPSPNQTSLYFCASRTGTGPEKLFFGSGTQLSVL.

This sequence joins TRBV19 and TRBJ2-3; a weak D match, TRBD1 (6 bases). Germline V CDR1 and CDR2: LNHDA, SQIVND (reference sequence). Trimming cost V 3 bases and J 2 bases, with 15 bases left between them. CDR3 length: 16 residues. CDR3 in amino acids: CASSISTGTPTDTQYF. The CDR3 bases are TGTGCCAGTAGTATTTCTACCGGGACACCCACAGATACGCAGTATTTT.

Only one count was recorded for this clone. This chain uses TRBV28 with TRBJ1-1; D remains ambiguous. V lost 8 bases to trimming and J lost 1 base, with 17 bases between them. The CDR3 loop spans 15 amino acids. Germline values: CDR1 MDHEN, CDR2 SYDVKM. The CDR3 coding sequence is TGTGCCAGCTCCCAGGCTGGGTCGGGGAACACTGAAGCTTTCTTT. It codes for CASSQAGSGNTEAFF.

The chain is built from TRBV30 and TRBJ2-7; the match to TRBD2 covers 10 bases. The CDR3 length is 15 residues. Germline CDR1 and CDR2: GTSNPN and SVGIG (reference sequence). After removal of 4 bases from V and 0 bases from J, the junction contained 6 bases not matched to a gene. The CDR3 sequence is CAWKGRTSGSYEQYF. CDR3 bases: TGTGCCTGGAAAGGTAGGACTAGCGGCTCCTACGAGCAGTACTTC.

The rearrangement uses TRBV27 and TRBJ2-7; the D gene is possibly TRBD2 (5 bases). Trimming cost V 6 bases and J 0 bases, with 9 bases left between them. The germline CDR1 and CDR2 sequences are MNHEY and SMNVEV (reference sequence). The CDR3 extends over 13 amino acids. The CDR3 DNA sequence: TGTGCCAGCAGAACCGGGAACTCCTACGAGCAGTACTTC. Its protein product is CASRTGNSYEQYF.

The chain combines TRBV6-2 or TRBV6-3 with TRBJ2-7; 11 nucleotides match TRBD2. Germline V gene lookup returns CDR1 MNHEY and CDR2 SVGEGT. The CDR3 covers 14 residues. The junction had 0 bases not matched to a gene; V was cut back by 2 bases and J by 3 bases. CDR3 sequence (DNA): TGTGCCAGCAGTTACGGGACTAGCGGCTACGAGCAGTACTTC. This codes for CASSYGTSGYEQYF.

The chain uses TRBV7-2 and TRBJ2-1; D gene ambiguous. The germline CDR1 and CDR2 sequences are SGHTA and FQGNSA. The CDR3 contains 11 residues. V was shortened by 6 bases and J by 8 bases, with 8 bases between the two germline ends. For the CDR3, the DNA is TGTGCCAGCAGGGGTTGGGATGAGCAGTTCTTC. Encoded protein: CASRGWDEQFF. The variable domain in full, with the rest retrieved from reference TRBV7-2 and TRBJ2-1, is GAGVSQSPSNKVTEKGKDVELRCDPISGHTALYWYRQSLGQGLEFLIYFQGNSAPDKSGLPSDRFSAERTGGSVSTLTIQRTQQEDSAVYLCASRGWDEQFFGPGTRLTVL.

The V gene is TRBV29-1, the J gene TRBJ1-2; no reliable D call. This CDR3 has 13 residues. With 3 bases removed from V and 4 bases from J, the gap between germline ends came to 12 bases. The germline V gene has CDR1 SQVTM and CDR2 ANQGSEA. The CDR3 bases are TGCAGCGTTGAGGCCGATTATCTCTATGGCTACACCTTC. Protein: CSVEADYLYGYTF.

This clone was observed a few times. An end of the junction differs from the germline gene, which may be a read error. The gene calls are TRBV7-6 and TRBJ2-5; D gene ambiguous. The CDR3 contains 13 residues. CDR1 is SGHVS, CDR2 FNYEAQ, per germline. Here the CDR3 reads CASSFLHQGTQYF. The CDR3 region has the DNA TGTGCCAGCAGCTTTTTACACCAAGGGACCCAGTACTTC.

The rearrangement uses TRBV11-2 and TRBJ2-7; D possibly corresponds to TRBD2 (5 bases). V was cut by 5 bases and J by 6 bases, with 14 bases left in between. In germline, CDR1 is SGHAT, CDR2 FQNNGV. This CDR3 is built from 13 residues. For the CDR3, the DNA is TGTGCCAGCAGCCACGGGGAATCGGGCGAGCAGTACTTC. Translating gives CASSHGESGEQYF.